This entry is about one T cell receptor beta chain. Its antigen is not identified. A sample-barcoded 5' primer and a J-beta primer mix were used in a second PCR of about 7 to 11 cycles. Via MiXCR, TCRdb re-called the 5' RACE reads, giving one row per CDR3 protein. The sample has some 760,000 distinct CDR3 sequences, 20% to 30% seen once; the top ten hold more than 8%. The data originate from a study of blood T cells in healthy people across ages. V lost 3 bases to trimming and J lost 5 bases; unmatched junction nucleotides: 6. Germline V gives CDR1 DFQATT, CDR2 SNEGSKA (reference sequence). The CDR3 consists of 13 residues. Notes on the study in general: Diversity figures derived from one million T cells were judged to underestimate the true value. The study lacked donor CMV status, which possibly confounded expanded clonotype changes.

This sample was shared with a second study, whose subject was T cells of mothers and their children. Per that study: Inherited differences only slightly affect thymic shaping of TCR recombination output.

The chain carries TRBV20-1 and TRBJ2-7; the match to TRBD1 covers 8 bases. This TCR was sampled from a boy aged 5-17 years in good health. Sample: blood. CDR3: CSASLQGGNEQYF. For the CDR3, the DNA is TGCAGTGCTAGCCTACAGGGGGGAAACGAGCAGTACTTC.